These 22 T cell receptor beta chains were sequenced from one sample in a study of T cell repertoires in cytomegalovirus infection. MiXCR, applied by TCRdb to the reads, yields one record per CDR3 protein. Seen here are hundreds of thousands of distinct CDR3 sequences, 24% observed once, and the top ten hold roughly 8%. The sample comprised CD8+ T cells from PBMCs. Receptors were obtained from a human donor in good health (CMV status not recorded). Some clones in this sample may be carry-over from other donors' samples.

J is TRBJ2-5 and V is TRBV14; D remains ambiguous. The germline CDR1 and CDR2 sequences are SGHDN and FVKESK. The V end was cut by 2 bases, the J end by 0 bases, with 7 bases between. This CDR3 spans 14 amino acids. CDR3 amino acids: CASSQRSYQETQYF. The CDR3 DNA follows: TGTGCCAGCAGCCAACGGTCGTACCAAGAGACCCAGTACTTC.

V gene TRBV28 combines with J gene TRBJ1-2, with D tentatively TRBD1 (5 bases). This CDR3 is built from 14 residues. Deletions cut 8 bases from V and 7 bases from J, with 20 bases between. Germline values: CDR1 MDHEN, CDR2 SYDVKM. The DNA of the CDR3 is TGTGCCAGCGCCTACGGGACGGACGATTCTGGCTACACCTTC. Translating gives CASAYGTDDSGYTF.

DNA for the CDR3: TGTGTCGGTCTACAGATCTACTCTGGAAACACCATATATTTT. Translated: CVGLQIYSGNTIYF. This rearrangement joins TRBV7-9 to TRBJ1-3, with D unclear. Germline values: CDR1 SEHNR, CDR2 FQNEAQ (reference sequence). CDR3 length equals 14 residues.

Ten or more counts support this clonotype. The genes are TRBV5-5 and TRBJ2-4; D may be TRBD1 (8 bases). CDR1 SGHKS and CDR2 YYEKEE come from the germline V gene (reference sequence). Trimming pared 5 bases from V and 7 bases from J, leaving 16 bases between. The CDR3 is 14 amino acids. The CDR3 region is CASSRTGGGNIQYF. CDR3 DNA sequence: TGTGCCAGCAGTCGAACAGGGGGAGGGAACATTCAGTACTTC.

This clonotype was seen repeatedly, ten times or more. CDR3 nucleotide sequence: TGTGCCAGCAGTTTGGGGCTTCGGGGTAACGAGCAGTACGTC. Translation gives CASSLGLRGNEQYV. The J gene is TRBJ2-7, the V gene TRBV28; either TRBD1 or TRBD2 may supply D (5 bases each). Trimming stripped 3 bases from V and 5 bases from J, with 14 bases between. Germline CDR1 reads MDHEN; CDR2 reads SYDVKM. This CDR3 contains 14 residues.

This clonotype was seen at least ten times. The chain employs TRBV7-9 and TRBJ2-6, with 11 positions matching TRBD1. Per the germline V gene, CDR1 is SEHNR and CDR2 is FQNEAQ (reference sequence). The CDR3 is 18 amino acids. After removal of 5 bases from V and 0 bases from J, the junction contained 6 bases not matched to a gene. CDR3 bases: TGTGCCAGCAGCCCCGGGACAGGGGGACTCTCTGGGGCCAACGTCCTGACTTTC. Translating it yields CASSPGTGGLSGANVLTF.

V and J are TRBV2 and TRBJ1-5; 7 nucleotides agree with TRBD1. The germline CDR1 and CDR2 sequences are SNHLY and FYNNEI. With V trimmed by 6 bases and J by 6 bases, 11 bases remained unmatched. The CDR3 has 15 amino acids. Here the CDR3 reads CASRERQGGGQPQHF. Written as DNA, the CDR3 is TGTGCCAGCAGGGAAAGACAGGGCGGCGGTCAGCCCCAGCATTTT.

This clonotype was seen at least ten times. The rearrangement joins TRBV7-6 to TRBJ2-2; the D gene could be TRBD1 or TRBD2 (5 bases each). This CDR3 has 15 residues. V lost 8 bases and J 6 bases, leaving 19 bases between the germline ends. Looked up from germline, CDR1 is SGHVS and CDR2 is FNYEAQ. In DNA, the CDR3 is TGTGCCAGCCGTACTCCCGGGACGCAAGCCGGGGAGCTGTTTTTT. As protein: CASRTPGTQAGELFF.

Only a few counts were recorded for this clonotype. V usage is TRBV11-2 and J usage is TRBJ2-1; 10 bases align to TRBD1. Trimming removed 2 bases from V and 13 bases from J; junction bases left unmatched: 17. Germline CDR1 is SGHAT and CDR2 is FQNNGV. The CDR3 length is 17 residues. The CDR3 here is CASSLWTVWDRGGEQFF. CDR3 DNA sequence: TGTGCCAGCAGCTTATGGACGGTGTGGGACAGGGGTGGAGAACAGTTCTTC.

This chain joins TRBV5-1 and TRBJ2-1, with D perhaps matching TRBD1 or TRBD2 (6 bases each). This CDR3 is 15 amino acids long. Germline CDR1 reads SGHRS; CDR2 reads YFSETQ. Trimming took 0 bases from V and 7 from J, leaving 14 bases between them. CDR3 loop: CASSLAGGLRNEQFF. CDR3 nucleotides: TGCGCCAGCAGCTTGGCCGGGGGCTTAAGGAATGAGCAGTTCTTC.

The V gene is TRBV20-1, the J gene TRBJ2-1, with 8 bases matching TRBD2. The germline V gene has CDR1 DFQATT and CDR2 SNEGSKA (reference sequence). After removal of 3 bases from V and 0 bases from J, the junction contained 7 bases not matched to a gene. The CDR3 sequence is 16 residues long. Here the CDR3 DNA reads TGCAGTGCTAGTTTTGCGGGGGGATCCTCCTACAATGAGCAGTTCTTC. It yields the protein CSASFAGGSSYNEQFF.

This clonotype was detected only a few times. CDR3 region: CASSLGVNGMDEQYF. For the CDR3, the DNA is TGTGCCAGCAGCTTGGGAGTGAACGGAATGGACGAGCAGTACTTC. The chain uses TRBV7-6 and TRBJ2-7, with a weak D call TRBD2 (5 bases). Germline-derived CDR1 and CDR2 are SGHVS and FNYEAQ. This CDR3 spans 15 amino acids. V gave up 3 bases and J gave up 5 bases, with 17 bases separating them.

J is TRBJ2-6 and V is TRBV7-9; 9 bases align to TRBD1. The ends lost 4 bases at V and 0 bases at J; junction bases unmatched: 7. The CDR3 has 18 residues. CDR1 and CDR2 from the germline V gene are SEHNR and FQNEAQ (reference sequence). Written as DNA, the CDR3 is TGTGCCAGCAGCTCAACAGGGGGCCTAGACTCTGGGGCCAACGTCCTGACTTTC. Amino acids: CASSSTGGLDSGANVLTF.

This clonotype was observed a few times. The rearrangement joins TRBV19 to TRBJ1-1; no definite D call. This CDR3 is built from 15 residues. V lost 10 bases, J lost 6 bases, and 24 bases lay in between. Per the germline V gene, CDR1 is LNHDA and CDR2 is SQIVND (reference sequence). The DNA of the CDR3 is TGTGCCACCACTAGGGAGAGAATATGGACTCCTGAAGCTTTCTTT. It translates to CATTRERIWTPEAFF.

This clonotype occurred many times. This chain uses TRBV19 with TRBJ1-1, with a tentative D call TRBD1 (6 bases). This CDR3 is 12 amino acids long. Germline lookup yields CDR1 LNHDA and CDR2 SQIVND (reference sequence). The V end lost 8 bases, the J end lost 4 bases, and 11 bases lay between the germline ends. The CDR3 loop reads CASLGRGTEAFF. Here the CDR3 DNA reads TGTGCCAGTTTAGGCAGGGGCACTGAAGCTTTCTTT.

V gene TRBV29-1 combines with J gene TRBJ2-7, with D possibly TRBD1 on 6 matching bases. In germline, CDR1 is SQVTM, CDR2 ANQGSEA. Trimming took off 4 bases at V and 3 bases at J, with 19 bases between the two ends. The CDR3 has 15 amino acids. In DNA, the CDR3 is TGCAGCGTTGCTGAGCCAGACAGGACCCTCTACGAGCAGTACTTC. It yields the protein CSVAEPDRTLYEQYF.

The chain combines TRBV6-2 or TRBV6-3 with TRBJ2-1; 9 bases are a match to TRBD1. The CDR3 loop spans 14 amino acids. With V trimmed by 5 bases and J by 4 bases, 3 bases remained unmatched. Germline V gene sequence: CDR1 MNHEY, CDR2 SVGEGT. CDR3 coding DNA: TGTGCCAGCAGTGCGGGACAGGGTTACAATGAGCAGTTCTTC. Translating it yields CASSAGQGYNEQFF.

The V gene is TRBV7-6, the J gene TRBJ2-2; 7 bases are a match to TRBD1. With V trimmed by 3 bases and J by 4 bases, 5 bases remained unmatched. The CDR3 length is 15 residues. Germline CDR1 is SGHVS and CDR2 is FNYEAQ. CDR3 DNA sequence: TGTGCCAGCAGCTTCTCATGGGACAGCACCGGGGAGCTGTTTTTT. It specifies CASSFSWDSTGELFF.

The chain uses TRBV29-1 and TRBJ2-2; tentatively, D is TRBD1 (6 bases). The length of the CDR3 is 15 residues. Trimming took off 5 bases at V and 9 bases at J, with 22 bases between the two ends. Germline V CDR1 and CDR2: SQVTM, ANQGSEA. The CDR3 here is CSVQPGPPRGRELFF. The CDR3, as DNA: TGCAGCGTTCAACCGGGACCACCGAGGGGGAGGGAGCTGTTTTTT.

This clonotype was picked up many times. The chain has TRBV12-3 or TRBV12-4 and TRBJ1-2; 8 bases agree with TRBD1. The CDR3 is 15 amino acids. V lost 8 bases to trimming and J lost 3 bases; unmatched junction nucleotides: 11. In DNA, the CDR3 is TGTGCCAGCTCCGTGGGCAGGGGGCTGGACTATGGCTACACCTTC. This codes for CASSVGRGLDYGYTF.

The chain employs TRBV29-1 and TRBJ2-5; D not resolved. The CDR3 consists of 13 residues. V was shortened by 6 bases and J by 5 bases, with 16 bases between the two germline ends. CDR1 and CDR2 (germline): SQVTM, ANQGSEA. The CDR3 nucleotides are TGCAGCGTCGATCCCCCCTCGGAGGAGACCCAGTACTTC. As protein: CSVDPPSEETQYF.

This chain uses TRBV4-2 with TRBJ2-5, with TRBD2 matching over 9 bases. The CDR3 consists of 15 residues. V shed 4 bases, J shed 1 base, and the junction held 4 bases outside the gene matches. From germline, CDR1 is LGHNA and CDR2 YNFKEQ. The DNA for the CDR3 is TGTGCCAGCAGCCCTAGCGGGGCCTCCCAAGAGACCCAGTACTTC. Encoded protein: CASSPSGASQETQYF.